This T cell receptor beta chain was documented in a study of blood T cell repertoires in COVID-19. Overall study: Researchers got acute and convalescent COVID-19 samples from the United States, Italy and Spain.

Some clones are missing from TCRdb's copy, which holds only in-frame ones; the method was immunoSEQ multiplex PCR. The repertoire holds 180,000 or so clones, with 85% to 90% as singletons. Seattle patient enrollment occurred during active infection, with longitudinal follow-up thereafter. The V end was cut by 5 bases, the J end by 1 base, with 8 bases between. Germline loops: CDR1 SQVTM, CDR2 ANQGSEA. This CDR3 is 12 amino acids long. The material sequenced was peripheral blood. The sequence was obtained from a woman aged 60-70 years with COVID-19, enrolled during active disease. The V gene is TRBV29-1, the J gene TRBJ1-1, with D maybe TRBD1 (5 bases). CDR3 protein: CSVIQGNTEAFF. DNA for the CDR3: TGCAGCGTTATTCAGGGGAACACTGAAGCTTTCTTT.